This T cell receptor (beta chain) was captured in a study of cytomegalovirus exposure and HLA in healthy donors. As for this clone: Its antigen remains unidentified.

Findings and limits, study-wide: Diagnosis of cytomegalovirus status made by the classifier reportedly showed high specificity and sensitivity. The study found most TCR sequences rare, yet found some public TCRs in many donors.

In the PCR, 60 Vbeta and 13 Jbeta primers were used. The protocol was immunoSEQ multiplex PCR, while the TCRdb copy is restricted to in-frame clones and leaves out a portion. The data show fewer than 85,000 clones, with 60% to 85% seen just once and around 6% held by the top ten. This clonotype was sampled from a male donor in good health and CMV-seropositive. Sequencing used PBMCs.

The CDR3 bases are TGCGCCAGCAGCTTGAGGCTAGCGGGAGCTCGCAATGAGCAGTTCTTC. Its protein is CASSLRLAGARNEQFF. V and J are TRBV5-1 and TRBJ2-1; 10 bases are a match to TRBD2. The CDR3 extends over 16 amino acids. Germline CDR1 is SGHRS and CDR2 is YFSETQ. J gave up 6 bases and V 1 base, and 7 bases lay outside the gene matches.